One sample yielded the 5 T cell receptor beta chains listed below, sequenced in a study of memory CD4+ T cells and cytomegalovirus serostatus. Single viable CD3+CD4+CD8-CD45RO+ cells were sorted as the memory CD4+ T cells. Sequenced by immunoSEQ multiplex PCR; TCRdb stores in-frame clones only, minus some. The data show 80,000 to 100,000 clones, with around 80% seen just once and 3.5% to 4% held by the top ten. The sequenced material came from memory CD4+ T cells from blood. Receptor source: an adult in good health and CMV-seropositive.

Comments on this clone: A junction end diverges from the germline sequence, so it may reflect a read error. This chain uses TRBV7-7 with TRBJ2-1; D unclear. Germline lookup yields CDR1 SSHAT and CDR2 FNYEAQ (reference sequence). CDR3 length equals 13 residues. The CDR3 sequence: CASSLDFNNEQFF. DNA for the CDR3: TGTGCTAGCAGCTTAGATTTTAACAATGAGCAGTTCTTC.

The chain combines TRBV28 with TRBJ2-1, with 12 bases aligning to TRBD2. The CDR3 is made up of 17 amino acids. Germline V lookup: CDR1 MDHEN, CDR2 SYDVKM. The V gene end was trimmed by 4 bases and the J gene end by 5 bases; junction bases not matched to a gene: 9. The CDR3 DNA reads TGTGCCAGCAGTTCCCCGAGGACTAGCGGGAAACACAATGAGCAGTTCTTC. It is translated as CASSSPRTSGKHNEQFF.

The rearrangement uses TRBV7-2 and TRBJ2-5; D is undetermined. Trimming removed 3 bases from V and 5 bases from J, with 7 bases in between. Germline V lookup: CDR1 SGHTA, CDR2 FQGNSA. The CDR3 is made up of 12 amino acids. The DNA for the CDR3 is TGTGCCAGCAGCTTCCTCCGGGAGACCCAGTACTTC. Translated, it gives CASSFLRETQYF.

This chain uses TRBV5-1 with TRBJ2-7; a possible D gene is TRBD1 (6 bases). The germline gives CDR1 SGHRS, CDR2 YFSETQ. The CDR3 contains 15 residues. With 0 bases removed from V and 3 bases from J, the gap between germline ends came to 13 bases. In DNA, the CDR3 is TGCGCCAGCAGCTTGGCTGGGGCAGGGGTCTACGAGCAGTACTTC. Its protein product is CASSLAGAGVYEQYF.

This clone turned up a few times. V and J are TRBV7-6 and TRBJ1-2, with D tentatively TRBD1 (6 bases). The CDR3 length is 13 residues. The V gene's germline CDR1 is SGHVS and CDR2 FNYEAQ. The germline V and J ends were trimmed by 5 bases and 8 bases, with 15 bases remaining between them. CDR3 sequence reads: CASSLSLGGGYTF. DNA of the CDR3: TGTGCCAGCAGCCTATCACTAGGGGGAGGCTACACCTTC. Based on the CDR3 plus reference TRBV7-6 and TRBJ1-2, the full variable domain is GAGVSQSPRYKVTKRGQDVALRCDPISGHVSLYWYRQALGQGPEFLTYFNYEAQQDKSGLPNDRFSAERPEGSISTLTIQRTEQRDSAMYRCASSLSLGGGYTFGSGTRLTVV.